Below, one T cell receptor beta chain is given with its context. As yet, its antigen is unknown. The data were taken from a study of cytomegalovirus exposure and HLA in healthy donors. Generated by immunoSEQ multiplex PCR, the TCRdb table keeps only in-frame clones and is missing some. The sample yields 50,000 to 65,000 clones, 95% seen once. General study results and limits: Within the 100 to 150 validation repertoires, first-cohort TCR clusters tended to co-occur, according to a later analysis. The authors enumerated over 150 TCR beta chains as linked to cytomegalovirus. The study found most TCR sequences rare, yet found some public TCRs in many donors.

V shed 3 bases and J 6 bases; nucleotides not matched to a gene: 10. The CDR3 has 15 residues. Germline CDR1 reads SGHTA; CDR2 reads FQGNSA. The source is a young woman in good health and CMV-seropositive. The sample was PBMCs. This chain uses TRBV7-2 with TRBJ2-5, with 7 bases lining up with TRBD2. CDR3 loop: CASSFQGGSKQTQYF. CDR3 coding DNA: TGTGCCAGCAGCTTTCAGGGAGGGTCCAAACAGACCCAGTACTTC.